Below, 30 T cell receptor beta chains from the same sample are listed, as sequenced in a study of T cells in Graves' hyperthyroidism and ophthalmopathy. Amplified TCR beta CDR3 regions came from RNA transcripts. When the TCR CDR3 underwent first-round RT-PCR, the HTBI primer set was used. TCRdb redid the calling of the multiplex PCR reads with MiXCR, one entry per CDR3 protein. The sample holds about 360,000 distinct CDR3 sequences, around 13% seen once. Sequenced: blood. The source is a woman younger than 30 with Graves' hyperthyroidism.

The CDR3 nucleotides are TGTGCCACCAGTGATTTGGCCCGGGACGCAGATACGCAGTATTTT. Encoded protein: CATSDLARDADTQYF. The V and J genes are TRBV24-1 and TRBJ2-3; D tentatively reads TRBD1 or TRBD2 (5 bases each). Germline V gene sequence: CDR1 KGHDR, CDR2 SFDVKD. The CDR3 extends over 15 amino acids. V lost 0 bases and J 4 bases, leaving 10 bases between the germline ends.

This clonotype was seen a few times. This chain links TRBV12-3 or TRBV12-4 with TRBJ1-2; TRBD1 is a possible D gene (6 bases). This CDR3 region has 12 residues. V was trimmed by 5 bases and J by 6 bases, leaving 10 bases between them. The CDR3 DNA is TGTGCCAGCAGTGTGGAGGGGGATGGCTACACCTTC. Amino acids: CASSVEGDGYTF.

This clonotype was observed at least ten times. The chain carries TRBV2 and TRBJ2-5; D is unclear. The germline V gene has CDR1 SNHLY and CDR2 FYNNEI. Trimming removed 1 base at V and 5 bases at J, with 8 bases between. The CDR3 contains 13 residues. The CDR3 region has the DNA TGTGCCAGCAGTGAAGGGCAGGCGGAGACCCAGTACTTC. Residues: CASSEGQAETQYF.

This rearrangement joins TRBV13 to TRBJ1-2, with 8 bases identical to TRBD1. The CDR3 has 15 residues. Germline V gene sequence: CDR1 PRHDT, CDR2 FYEKMQ (reference sequence). J was trimmed by 4 bases and V by 3 bases; bases with no gene match: 7. The chain's CDR3 is CASSFSTGESYGYTF. The DNA for the CDR3 is TGTGCCAGCAGCTTCTCGACAGGGGAATCCTATGGCTACACCTTC.

This clonotype was seen at least ten times. The rearrangement joins TRBV5-1 to TRBJ1-3, with D uncertain. Trimming cost V 0 bases and J 0 bases, with 10 bases left between them. Germline-derived CDR1 and CDR2 are SGHRS and YFSETQ. The CDR3 is made up of 16 amino acids. For the CDR3, the DNA is TGCGCCAGCAGCTTGGTTCCAGCCGACTCTGGAAACACCATATATTTT. Translated: CASSLVPADSGNTIYF.

This clonotype was counted at least ten times. This chain links TRBV5-5 with TRBJ2-7, with 9 bases that match TRBD2. CDR3 length equals 15 residues. Germline V gene lookup returns CDR1 SGHKS and CDR2 YYEKEE (reference sequence). The J segment lost 4 bases and the V segment lost 0 bases, leaving 5 bases of the junction unmatched. DNA for the CDR3: TGTGCCAGCAGCTTGGGGGAGCGGGGGGCATACGAGCAGTACTTC. It codes for CASSLGERGAYEQYF. The whole variable domain, filled in from reference TRBV5-5 and TRBJ2-7, reads DAGVTQSPTHLIKTRGQQVTLRCSPISGHKSVSWYQQVLGQGPQFIFQYYEKEERGRGNFPDRFSARQFPNYSSELNVNALLLGDSALYLCASSLGERGAYEQYFGPGTRLTVT.

This clonotype was seen a few times. This may stem from a read error, because a much larger clone lies one nucleotide away. The chain joins TRBV20-1 to TRBJ2-7, with 12 bases fitting TRBD2. Germline V gene lookup returns CDR1 DFQATT and CDR2 SNEGSKA (reference sequence). With 5 bases clipped from V and 1 base from J, the junction kept 6 bases outside the gene matches. CDR3 size: 15 residues. The CDR3 reads CSAGGLAGGSYEQYF. The CDR3 bases are TGCAGTGCTGGGGGGCTAGCGGGAGGGTCCTACGAGCAGTACTTC.

The chain joins TRBV5-1 to TRBJ1-2, with 12 bases matching TRBD1. The V segment lost 1 base and the J segment 7 bases; nucleotides outside the gene matches: 5. CDR3 length equals 15 residues. The germline V gene has CDR1 SGHRS and CDR2 YFSETQ. The CDR3 reads CASSLLGTGGRGYTF. In DNA form, the CDR3 reads TGCGCCAGCAGCTTGTTGGGGACAGGGGGCCGTGGCTACACCTTC.

This clonotype appeared many times. V gene TRBV12-3 or TRBV12-4 combines with J gene TRBJ1-5; D gene ambiguous. This CDR3 has 13 residues. V lost 1 base to trimming and J lost 9 bases, with 10 bases between them. As DNA, the CDR3 is TGTGCCAGCAGTTTAGGGACCCGACTGCCCCAGCATTTT. This codes for CASSLGTRLPQHF.

This chain uses TRBV7-9 with TRBJ2-4; the D call may be TRBD1 or TRBD2 (6 bases each). CDR3 length: 12 amino acids. V was clipped by 6 bases and J by 9 bases, with 12 bases between them. CDR1 is SEHNR, CDR2 FQNEAQ, per germline (reference sequence). The CDR3 DNA is TGTGCCAGCAGAGGGGGGCAGGGCATTCAGTACTTC. The encoded protein is CASRGGQGIQYF.

The rearrangement links TRBV27 to TRBJ1-6; 7 nucleotides line up with TRBD1. J gave up 9 bases and V 5 bases, and 10 bases lay outside the gene matches. Germline lookup yields CDR1 MNHEY and CDR2 SMNVEV (reference sequence). The CDR3 spans 15 residues. CDR3 loop: CASSLTGARGSPLHF. The CDR3 DNA sequence: TGTGCCAGCAGTCTAACAGGGGCTCGAGGTTCACCCCTCCACTTT.

This clonotype was detected many times. The chain combines TRBV7-2 with TRBJ1-5; perhaps TRBD1 as D (6 bases). Germline V gene sequence: CDR1 SGHTA, CDR2 FQGNSA. The V end was cut by 5 bases, the J end by 5 bases, with 16 bases between. This CDR3 contains 15 residues. The CDR3 nucleotides read TGTGCCAGCAGCCCGACCGGACAGACCTATCAGCCCCAGCATTTT. Amino acid sequence: CASSPTGQTYQPQHF. Full variable domain (rest looked up from reference TRBV7-2 and TRBJ1-5): GAGVSQSPSNKVTEKGKDVELRCDPISGHTALYWYRQSLGQGLEFLIYFQGNSAPDKSGLPSDRFSAERTGGSVSTLTIQRTQQEDSAVYLCASSPTGQTYQPQHFGDGTRLSIL.

Concerning this clonotype itself: This may be a read error: a much more frequent sequence differs by one nucleotide. The chain has TRBV20-1 and TRBJ1-2; D call uncertain. The V end was cut by 1 base, the J end by 6 bases, with 15 bases between. Looked up from germline, CDR1 is DFQATT and CDR2 is SNEGSKA (reference sequence). There are 14 residues in the CDR3. The CDR3 protein is CSARGESSSHGYTF. The CDR3 DNA reads as TGCAGTGCTAGAGGGGAAAGTTCGAGCCATGGCTACACCTTC.

As for this clonotype: The final CDR3 position lacks the conserved phenylalanine or tryptophan, pointing to a likely read error. The chain has TRBV10-3 and TRBJ1-2; 8 positions agree with TRBD1. There are 15 residues in the CDR3. Trimming cost V 3 bases and J 3 bases; bases outside gene matches: 6. Looked up from germline, CDR1 is ENHRY and CDR2 is SYGVKD. The DNA for the CDR3 is TGTGCCATCAGTGATTCCGGGACAGGCTACTATGGCTACACCCTC. Its translation is CAISDSGTGYYGYTL.

The chain is built from TRBV19 and TRBJ2-5; a weak D match, TRBD2 (7 bases). Germline V gives CDR1 LNHDA, CDR2 SQIVND (reference sequence). This CDR3 contains 15 residues. V lost 7 bases and J lost 1, with 16 bases in between. The CDR3 DNA is TGTGCCAGTATGGGAGGGGGAGCGGGCCAAGAGACCCAGTACTTC. Its translation: CASMGGGAGQETQYF.

This clonotype has just a few counts. J is TRBJ1-6 and V is TRBV6-1; possibly TRBD1 for D (6 bases). CDR3 length: 15 residues. Germline V gene sequence: CDR1 MNHNS, CDR2 SASEGT. V lost 6 bases and J 4 bases, leaving 13 bases between the germline ends. The DNA for the CDR3 is TGTGCCAGCAGGGACGGACAGTTGTATAATTCACCCCTCCACTTT. It yields the protein CASRDGQLYNSPLHF.

This clonotype was seen at least ten times. The chain combines TRBV5-1 with TRBJ2-3, with TRBD2 identical over 7 bases. Looked up from germline, CDR1 is SGHRS and CDR2 is YFSETQ. Trimming took 6 bases from V and 3 from J; bases not matched to a gene: 13. The CDR3 is made up of 16 amino acids. The CDR3 loop is CASTQEGGSRTDTQYF. The CDR3 nucleotides are TGCGCCAGCACCCAGGAAGGCGGGAGCAGGACAGATACGCAGTATTTT.

There are a few counts of this clonotype. The chain has TRBV9 and TRBJ1-5; weak D call: TRBD1 (6 bases). The CDR3 is 15 amino acids. Germline CDR1 SGDLS, CDR2 YYNGEE. V gave up 0 bases and J gave up 4 bases, with 11 bases separating them. CDR3 in DNA: TGTGCCAGCAGCGTAGGGCAGGGGCTGAATCAGCCCCAGCATTTT. Protein sequence: CASSVGQGLNQPQHF.

This clonotype was counted only a few times. The chain carries TRBV27 and TRBJ2-7; D is possibly TRBD2 (6 bases). From germline, CDR1 is MNHEY and CDR2 SMNVEV (reference sequence). The CDR3 is 14 residues long. V gave up 0 bases and J gave up 7 bases, with 13 bases separating them. CDR3 protein: CASSLSAGFWEQYF. The CDR3 DNA sequence: TGTGCCAGCAGTTTATCGGCGGGATTTTGGGAGCAGTACTTC.

The V gene is TRBV7-8, the J gene TRBJ1-5; D is perhaps TRBD1 (6 bases). Deletions cut 7 bases from V and 7 bases from J, with 20 bases between. This CDR3 is built from 15 residues. The germline V gene encodes CDR1 SGHVS and CDR2 FQNEAQ. CDR3 region: CASTPSLQGGQPQHF. The CDR3 region has the DNA TGTGCCAGCACCCCGAGCTTACAGGGCGGGCAGCCCCAGCATTTT. Based on the CDR3 plus reference TRBV7-8 and TRBJ1-5, the full variable domain is GAGVSQSPRYKVAKRGQDVALRCDPISGHVSLFWYQQALGQGPEFLTYFQNEAQLDKSGLPSDRFFAERPEGSVSTLKIQRTQQEDSAVYLCASTPSLQGGQPQHFGDGTRLSIL.

Comment on this clonotype: Possible read error: a much larger clone is one base away. The chain is built from TRBV5-1 and TRBJ2-2, with 8 bases lining up with TRBD1. The CDR3 is 15 amino acids. CDR1 and CDR2 (germline): SGHRS, YFSETQ. The CDR3: CASSKPGQDTGELVF. The CDR3 DNA sequence: TGCGCCAGCAGCAAACCGGGACAGGATACCGGGGAGCTGGTTTTT.

This clonotype was seen more than once but under ten times. The chain is built from TRBV4-2 and TRBJ1-2; TRBD1 is a possible D gene (6 bases). Germline assignment: CDR1 LGHNA and CDR2 YNFKEQ. Trimming shortened V by 0 bases and J by 5 bases, and 10 bases separated the two germline ends. The CDR3 consists of 14 residues. The CDR3 loop reads CASSQELGQYGYTF. Written as DNA, the CDR3 is TGTGCCAGCAGCCAAGAGTTAGGACAGTATGGCTACACCTTC.

This clonotype has ten or more counts. The chain uses TRBV7-9 and TRBJ1-1; D is undetermined. CDR1 SEHNR and CDR2 FQNEAQ come from the germline V gene (reference sequence). V was clipped by 5 bases and J by 1 base, with 8 bases between them. This CDR3 comprises 13 residues. CDR3: CASSPDENTEAFF. The CDR3 region has the DNA TGTGCCAGCAGCCCAGATGAGAACACTGAAGCTTTCTTT.

This clonotype has at least ten counts. The chain carries TRBV12-3 or TRBV12-4 and TRBJ2-3, with D tentatively TRBD2 (6 bases). Trimming removed 2 bases from V and 2 bases from J, with 14 bases in between. The CDR3 totals 16 residues. The CDR3 is CASSLSSTGVTDTQYF. DNA for the CDR3: TGTGCCAGCAGTTTATCTTCGACGGGGGTCACAGATACGCAGTATTTT.

The rearrangement links TRBV14 to TRBJ1-2, with D uncertain. Germline lookup yields CDR1 SGHDN and CDR2 FVKESK. CDR3 length equals 13 residues. V lost 4 bases and J lost 7, with 13 bases in between. The CDR3 protein is CASSLSFDTGYTF. The DNA of the CDR3 is TGTGCCAGCAGCCTCAGCTTTGACACTGGCTACACCTTC.

V gene TRBV7-8 combines with J gene TRBJ2-1; D gene unclear. The CDR3 runs to 14 residues. CDR1 and CDR2 from the germline V gene are SGHVS and FQNEAQ. V shed 1 base and J shed 2 bases, with 6 bases lying between them. The CDR3 DNA is TGTGCCAGCAGCTTAGACTCTACCTACAATGAGCAGTTCTTC. Its protein product is CASSLDSTYNEQFF.

This clonotype has a count of ten or more. The chain recombines TRBV20-1 with TRBJ2-1; D possibly corresponds to TRBD1 (6 bases). Germline values: CDR1 DFQATT, CDR2 SNEGSKA (reference sequence). CDR3 length: 14 residues. The V gene lost 0 bases and the J gene lost 7 bases, with 13 bases spanning the gap. CDR3 protein: CSARDPNRENEQFF. CDR3 nucleotides: TGCAGTGCTAGAGACCCAAACAGGGAAAATGAGCAGTTCTTC.

This clonotype was seen more than once but under ten times. This chain links TRBV9 with TRBJ2-2; D unclear. V lost 0 bases to trimming and J lost 5 bases, with 14 bases between them. Germline V gene sequence: CDR1 SGDLS, CDR2 YYNGEE. This CDR3 contains 16 residues. CDR3 DNA: TGTGCCAGCAGCGTAGCTGCAGGTGATAGAACCGGGGAGCTGTTTTTT. Encoded protein: CASSVAAGDRTGELFF. The full variable domain, in which reference TRBV9 and TRBJ2-2 provide the parts outside the CDR3, is DSGVTQTPKHLITATGQRVTLRCSPRSGDLSVYWYQQSLDQGLQFLIQYYNGEERAKGNILERFSAQQFPDLHSELNLSSLELGDSALYFCASSVAAGDRTGELFFGEGSRLTVL.

This clonotype was recorded a few times. J is TRBJ2-4 and V is TRBV24-1; 7 bases agree with TRBD1. In germline, CDR1 is KGHDR, CDR2 SFDVKD. CDR3 length: 14 residues. The V segment lost 0 bases and the J segment 6 bases; nucleotides outside the gene matches: 1. CDR3 in DNA: TGTGCCACCAGTGATTTGCGACAGGGAAACATTCAGTACTTC. It yields the protein CATSDLRQGNIQYF.

There are many counts of this clonotype. The V and J genes are TRBV12-3 or TRBV12-4 and TRBJ1-2, with 7 bases lining up with TRBD1. This CDR3 is built from 14 residues. V lost 6 bases to trimming and J lost 7 bases; unmatched junction nucleotides: 11. CDR3 loop: CASSQMDRMRGYTF. The CDR3 DNA follows: TGTGCCAGCAGCCAAATGGACAGGATGCGTGGCTACACCTTC.